Below are 9 T cell receptor beta chains sequenced from a single sample in a study of human T cells and chemical hapten exposure. MiXCR, run by TCRdb on the RACE reads, gives a single entry per CDR3 protein. The data show about 84,000 distinct CDR3 sequences, 10% seen once. The time point was: patch test 2, 6 weeks after DPC sensitization. Stated treatment: therapeutic diphenylcyclopropenone sensitization with weekly scalp DPC. The sample consisted of whole blood, taken in connection with sensitization to the hapten diphenylcyclopropenone (DPC). Source of these receptors: a woman in her fifties or sixties with alopecia areata. Some clones in this sample may be carry-over from other donors' samples.

V usage is TRBV7-7 and J usage is TRBJ2-2; 11 bases agree with TRBD2. The germline CDR1 and CDR2 sequences are SSHAT and FNYEAQ (reference sequence). With 4 bases clipped from V and 1 base from J, the junction kept 5 bases outside the gene matches. This CDR3 comprises 17 residues. The CDR3 DNA reads as TGTGCCAGCAGCTCGTCGCTAGCGGGAGGGAACACCGGGGAGCTGTTTTTT. Its protein product is CASSSSLAGGNTGELFF.

This clonotype was detected many times. V and J are TRBV2 and TRBJ1-1; D is possibly TRBD1 (5 bases). CDR1 and CDR2 from the germline V gene are SNHLY and FYNNEI. This CDR3 comprises 12 residues. V lost 7 bases and J lost 4, with 10 bases in between. CDR3 region: CASIPGITEAFF. As DNA, the CDR3 is TGTGCCAGCATACCAGGGATCACTGAAGCTTTCTTT.

This clonotype was seen many times. The gene calls are TRBV11-2 and TRBJ2-5; D gene unclear. Looked up from germline, CDR1 is SGHAT and CDR2 is FQNNGV. This CDR3 is 12 amino acids long. V was cut by 1 base and J by 4 bases, with 4 bases left in between. The CDR3 sequence is CASSLGAETQYF. In nucleotides, the CDR3 is TGTGCCAGCAGCTTAGGGGCAGAGACCCAGTACTTC.

This clonotype was observed at least ten times. V gene TRBV28 combines with J gene TRBJ2-5, with TRBD2 matching 7 bases. This CDR3 has 14 residues. The trim removed 3 bases at V and 2 bases at J, leaving 3 bases unmatched. Germline assignment: CDR1 MDHEN and CDR2 SYDVKM. The CDR3 DNA is TGTGCCAGCAGTTTGAGACTAGCACAAGAGACCCAGTACTTC. Encoded protein: CASSLRLAQETQYF.

This clonotype appeared many times. The chain employs TRBV20-1 and TRBJ1-2, with D hard to call. Germline V gene data show CDR1 as DFQATT and CDR2 as SNEGSKA (reference sequence). V lost 3 bases and J lost 1, with 6 bases in between. The CDR3 totals 12 residues. CDR3 in amino acids: CSARGSNYGYTF. Here the CDR3 DNA reads TGCAGTGCTAGGGGGAGTAACTATGGCTACACCTTC.

About this clonotype itself: Just one base apart from a much larger clone, this may be a read error. Because it lacks the conserved phenylalanine or tryptophan at the end, this CDR3 is likely a read error. J is TRBJ2-4 and V is TRBV5-4, with 15 nucleotides matching TRBD2. The V and J ends lost 4 bases and 7 bases, in that order; junction bases with no gene match: 6. The CDR3 is 16 amino acids. The germline V gene has CDR1 SGHNT and CDR2 YYREEE (reference sequence). In DNA, the CDR3 is TGTGCCAGCAGCAATGGACTAGCGGGAGGGTTGAACATTCAGTACCTC. Amino acid sequence: CASSNGLAGGLNIQYL.

This clonotype has a count of ten or more. The chain links TRBV6-2 or TRBV6-3 to TRBJ2-1; D might be TRBD2 (6 bases). Between the trimmed V and J ends, which lost 8 bases and 0 bases, there was a span of 17 bases. CDR3 size: 16 residues. Germline loops: CDR1 MNHEY, CDR2 SVGEGT. CDR3 bases: TGTGCCAGCCGACCCGGCGGGAAAAGCTCCTACAATGAGCAGTTCTTC. Protein: CASRPGGKSSYNEQFF.

Concerning this clonotype itself: At one end the junction does not follow the germline gene, possibly because of a read error. The genes are TRBV5-1 and TRBJ2-3, with 11 bases identical to TRBD1. There are 12 residues in the CDR3. Germline V gives CDR1 SGHRS, CDR2 YFSETQ. The CDR3 here is CRRDRGTDTQYF. The CDR3 DNA sequence: TGTAGACGGGACAGGGGGACAGATACGCAGTATTTT.

V and J are TRBV7-6 and TRBJ2-1, with 7 positions matching TRBD1. Trimming took 4 bases from V and 7 from J; bases not matched to a gene: 7. Germline loops: CDR1 SGHVS, CDR2 FNYEAQ. This CDR3 contains 14 residues. The CDR3 is CASSYPDRVNEQFF. In DNA form, the CDR3 reads TGTGCCAGCAGCTACCCTGACAGGGTGAATGAGCAGTTCTTC.